The rows below give T cell receptor beta chains drawn from one sample of a study of blood T cell repertoires in COVID-19. Assay used: immunoSEQ multiplex PCR; TCRdb lists only in-frame clones, some missing. The sample yields 100,000 to 150,000 clones, 85% to 90% seen once. The sample consisted of peripheral blood. These TCRs come from an elderly woman with COVID-19, enrolled during active disease. The CDR3 runs from the conserved cysteine through the conserved F or W. D genes are given only for firm matches. Part of the rows lack a size; the others show once, few, many or a class for expanded clones.

abundance,j_gene,d_gene,v_gene,CDR3nt,CDR3aa
.,TRBJ1-2,TRBD1,TRBV6-2/TRBV6-3,TGTGCCAGCAGTTACCTGATGGACAGGGGGCGCGCCTATGGCTACACCTTC,CASSYLMDRGRAYGYTF
.,TRBJ2-7,.,TRBV5-1,TGCGCCAGCAGCTTGGACGGGATCTACGAGCAGTACTTC,CASSLDGIYEQYF
.,TRBJ1-5,.,TRBV19,TGTGCCAGTAGTATGGCAGCGAGCAATCAGCCCCAGCATTTT,CASSMAASNQPQHF
once,TRBJ1-2,.,TRBV28,TGTGCCAGTCGGACAGCTAACTATGGCTACACCTTC,CASRTANYGYTF
.,TRBJ1-2,TRBD1,TRBV7-2,TGTGCCAGCAGCTTCTCGGCAGGGGGTAGCTCCTTC,CASSFSAGGSSF
.,TRBJ1-5,TRBD1,TRBV3-1/TRBV3-2,TGTGCCAGCAGCCAAGAAGGGGGCTCTCAGCCCCAGCATTTT,CASSQEGGSQPQHF
.,TRBJ2-2,.,TRBV27,TGTGCCAGCGGAGGCACCGGGGAGCTGTTTTTT,CASGGTGELFF
.,TRBJ1-1,TRBD1,TRBV11-1,TGTGCCAGCAGTCAAGGGACAGGGGGCACGAACACTGAAGCTTTCTTT,CASSQGTGGTNTEAFF
.,TRBJ2-3,.,TRBV4-2,TGTGCCAGCAGCCAAGGGACAGATTTTAGCACAGATACGCAGTATTTT,CASSQGTDFSTDTQYF
.,TRBJ1-3,TRBD1,TRBV7-8,TGTGCCAGCAGCGCCGGGACAGGGGGCTATTACTCTGGAAACACCATATATTTT,CASSAGTGGYYSGNTIYF
.,TRBJ2-7,.,TRBV9,TGTGCCAGCAGCGTAGGAGGTCCGGTTACGGACGAGCAGTACTTC,CASSVGGPVTDEQYF
.,TRBJ1-1,.,TRBV28,TGTGCCGGCGCAGGTCCATACGAAGCTTTCTTT,CAGAGPYEAFF
.,TRBJ2-7,TRBD1,TRBV4-2,TGTGCCAGCAGCCTTGGGACAGGAGTAAAGGACGAGCAGTACTTC,CASSLGTGVKDEQYF
once,TRBJ1-2,TRBD1,TRBV4-2,TGTGCCAGCAGCCAAGATCTCGGGACAGGGGCCGGCTACACCTTC,CASSQDLGTGAGYTF
few,TRBJ2-2,.,TRBV6-2/TRBV6-3,TGTGCCAGCAGCCCCTTGCCGACAGTCTCGAACACCGGGGAGCTGTTTTTT,CASSPLPTVSNTGELFF
.,TRBJ1-4,.,TRBV19,TGTGCCAGTAGTATTGGAACAGCTGAAAAACTGTTTTTT,CASSIGTAEKLFF
.,TRBJ2-7,TRBD2,TRBV12-3/TRBV12-4,TGTGCCAGCAGTTTTGAGGGAGGGGAGCAGTACTTC,CASSFEGGEQYF
.,TRBJ1-5,TRBD1,TRBV6-5,TGTGCCAGCAGCCTCACCAAGACAGGGCTAGGGCCCCAGCATTTT,CASSLTKTGLGPQHF
.,TRBJ1-3,.,TRBV28,TGTGCCAGCAGTTTTATGAGCTCTGGAAACACCATATATTTT,CASSFMSSGNTIYF
.,TRBJ1-4,.,TRBV6-5,TGTGCAGTGGGGCGGATTAATGAAAAACTGTTTTTT,CAVGRINEKLFF
.,TRBJ2-4,TRBD1,TRBV28,TGTGCCAGCAGTTCCGGGACAGGGACCCTAGCCAAAAACATTCAGTACTTC,CASSSGTGTLAKNIQYF
.,TRBJ1-6,TRBD1,TRBV6-1,TGTGCCAGCAGTGATCGGCAGGGGGCTAGTTCACCCCTCCACTTT,CASSDRQGASSPLHF
.,TRBJ2-5,.,TRBV5-1,TGCGCCAGCAGCTACGGCCCCGCCGGGGAGACCCAGTACTTC,CASSYGPAGETQYF
.,TRBJ2-1,TRBD2,TRBV7-3,TGTGCCAGCAGCCCATTAGCGGGAGCGGCATACAATGAGCAGTTCTTC,CASSPLAGAAYNEQFF
few,TRBJ2-7,TRBD1,TRBV9,TGTGCCAGCAGCGTAGGCAGGGGGCACTACGAGCAGTACTTC,CASSVGRGHYEQYF
few,TRBJ1-5,.,TRBV6-2/TRBV6-3,TGTGCCAGCAGTCCCAGTGGTGGGGGAGGTCAGCCCCAGCATTTT,CASSPSGGGGQPQHF
.,TRBJ2-2,TRBD1,TRBV9,TGTGCCAGCAGCGCGTGGGACAGGCGGGCGAACACCGGGGAGCTGTTTTTT,CASSAWDRRANTGELFF
.,TRBJ2-5,TRBD2,TRBV28,TGTGCCAGCAGCTCCGGACTAGCGGGAAGGGCCGAGACCCAGTACTTC,CASSSGLAGRAETQYF
few,TRBJ1-3,.,TRBV15,TGTGCCACCAGCAGAGATCTATCGGGGACTGGAAACACCATATATTTT,CATSRDLSGTGNTIYF
.,TRBJ2-2,.,TRBV2,TGTGCCAGCAGTGACTCGCGGACTGCCACCGGGGAGCTGTTTTTT,CASSDSRTATGELFF
.,TRBJ2-3,TRBD2,TRBV5-4,TGTGCCAGCAGCTTGGCGGGAGGGGGTGCAGATACGCAGTATTTT,CASSLAGGGADTQYF
.,TRBJ2-1,TRBD2,TRBV19,TGTGACATCAGAAAGGGAGGGTGGTTAAATGAGCAGTTCTTC,CDIRKGGWLNEQFF
.,TRBJ2-3,.,TRBV5-6,TGTGCCAGCAGCAGCCAAGCGAACACAGATACGCAGTATTTT,CASSSQANTDTQYF
.,TRBJ2-7,.,TRBV5-4,TGTGCCAGCAGAACAGAACTGAGCTCCTACGAGCAGTACTTC,CASRTELSSYEQYF
.,TRBJ1-1,.,TRBV19,TGTGCCAGTAGTGGGGCGGCTTTGAACACTGAAGCTTTCTTT,CASSGAALNTEAFF
.,TRBJ1-2,TRBD1,TRBV28,TGTGCCAGCAGCCGGGGACAGAACTATGGCTACACCTTC,CASSRGQNYGYTF
.,TRBJ2-7,TRBD2,TRBV11-2,TGTGCCAGCAGCTTAACTAGCGGGAGCTCCTACGAGCAGTACTTC,CASSLTSGSSYEQYF
.,TRBJ2-7,TRBD1,TRBV2,TGTGCCACAATTCGGGACAGGGGGTACGAGCAGTACTTC,CATIRDRGYEQYF
.,TRBJ1-1,.,TRBV9,TGTGCCAGCAGCGCTGCAGGAAATGAAGCTTTCTTT,CASSAAGNEAFF
.,TRBJ1-1,.,TRBV5-6,TGTGCCAGCGATCTCAGGGGCACTGAAGCTTTCTTT,CASDLRGTEAFF
.,TRBJ2-7,TRBD1,TRBV27,TGTGCCAGCAGTTTAATGGGACAGGGGGTCACCGAGCAGTACTTC,CASSLMGQGVTEQYF
.,TRBJ2-7,TRBD2,TRBV5-6,TGTGCCAGCAGCCGAAGGGGAGGGAACTCCTACGAGCAGTACTTC,CASSRRGGNSYEQYF
once,TRBJ1-2,.,TRBV5-1,TGCGCCAGCAGCTTGGGAGGGACACAAGGCTACACCTTC,CASSLGGTQGYTF
.,TRBJ2-7,TRBD2,TRBV14,TGTGCCAGCAGCACTAGCGGGAGTGTGCGGGAGCAGTACTTC,CASSTSGSVREQYF
.,TRBJ2-1,TRBD2,TRBV3-1/TRBV3-2,TGTGCCAGCAGCCCTCGACTAGCGGGAGGGGATGAGCAGTTCTTC,CASSPRLAGGDEQFF
.,TRBJ2-7,TRBD1,TRBV19,TGTGCCAGTAGTGGGCGACAGGGGCGCTCTGAGCAGTACTTC,CASSGRQGRSEQYF